Following are 26 T cell receptor beta chains from one sample sequenced in a study of cytomegalovirus exposure and HLA in healthy donors. Use of 60 Vbeta and 13 Jbeta primers characterized the PCR. Repertoires were generated with immunoSEQ multiplex PCR, while TCRdb's copy carries only in-frame clones and drops some. The sample totals about 140,000 clones. Sequenced sample: PBMCs. These receptors were taken from a woman in her late teens or twenties in good health and CMV-seronegative.

The chain couples TRBV5-1 to TRBJ2-1; maybe TRBD2 (5 bases). Trimming took 1 base from V and 0 from J, leaving 8 bases between them. This CDR3 comprises 15 residues. Germline assignment: CDR1 SGHRS and CDR2 YFSETQ. CDR3 sequence (DNA): TGCGCCAGCAGCTTGCTAGGGAGCTCCTACAATGAGCAGTTCTTC. Protein product: CASSLLGSSYNEQFF.

The CDR3 protein is CASSIGSTGGGEKLFF. In DNA form, the CDR3 reads TGTGCCAGTAGTATCGGATCCACGGGAGGTGGTGAAAAACTGTTTTTT. The rearrangement uses TRBV19 and TRBJ1-4; D gene uncertain. The CDR3 sequence is 16 residues long. CDR1 LNHDA and CDR2 SQIVND come from the germline V gene (reference sequence). V lost 3 bases and J lost 7, with 18 bases in between.

The chain is built from TRBV5-6 and TRBJ2-3, with D maybe TRBD2 (5 bases). CDR1 is SGHDT and CDR2 is YYEEEE in the germline V gene. The length of the CDR3 is 15 residues. V lost 4 bases and J lost 4, with 16 bases in between. This CDR3 is CASSVTNLGADTQYF. In DNA form, the CDR3 reads TGTGCCAGCAGCGTGACTAACCTCGGAGCAGATACGCAGTATTTT.

V and J are TRBV6-1 and TRBJ1-5; D possibly corresponds to TRBD1 (5 bases). Trimming took 6 bases from V and 6 from J, leaving 15 bases between them. This CDR3 spans 14 amino acids. Germline lookup yields CDR1 MNHNS and CDR2 SASEGT. The DNA for the CDR3 is TGTGCCAGCAGGGCGGGACTCCGAGCTCAGCCCCAGCATTTT. It encodes CASRAGLRAQPQHF.

The chain recombines TRBV11-2 with TRBJ2-2; 8 bases map to TRBD1. Germline trimming cut 1 base from V and 6 bases from J; bases unmatched to any gene: 4. The CDR3 is 15 amino acids. Looked up from germline, CDR1 is SGHAT and CDR2 is FQNNGV. CDR3 region: CASSLGNRGSGELFF. CDR3 bases: TGTGCCAGCAGCTTAGGGAACAGGGGGTCCGGGGAGCTGTTTTTT.

The rearrangement joins TRBV5-1 to TRBJ2-5; 9 positions agree with TRBD2. The better agreement between TRBJ2-7 and the DNA end casts doubt on the J call. The CDR3 covers 17 residues. Germline CDR1 SGHRS, CDR2 YFSETQ. CDR3: CASSPTGLGAGGYEQYF. In DNA form, the CDR3 reads TGCGCCAGCAGCCCAACCGGTTTGGGAGCGGGGGGTTACGAGCAGTACTTC.

Written as DNA, the CDR3 is TGTGCCAGCAGCTCGACAGGGGTGGGGAAGTACTATGGCTACACCTTC. Translation gives CASSSTGVGKYYGYTF. The V and J genes are TRBV7-9 and TRBJ1-2, with 8 bases matching TRBD1. V was clipped by 4 bases and J by 3 bases; unmatched bases: 10. The CDR3 has 16 amino acids. The germline gives CDR1 SEHNR, CDR2 FQNEAQ (reference sequence).

The chain is built from TRBV5-5 and TRBJ1-1; no definite D call. Trimming shortened V by 5 bases and J by 1 base, and 9 bases separated the two germline ends. There are 13 residues in the CDR3. Germline V CDR1 and CDR2: SGHKS, YYEKEE (reference sequence). The CDR3 protein is CASSQTANTEAFF. The CDR3 DNA reads TGTGCCAGCAGTCAAACAGCGAACACTGAAGCTTTCTTT.

V usage is TRBV7-2 and J usage is TRBJ1-1; 7 bases are a match to TRBD1. The CDR3 length is 13 residues. CDR1 is SGHTA, CDR2 FQGNSA, per germline. Germline trimming cut 2 bases from V and 3 bases from J; bases unmatched to any gene: 0. CDR3 region: CASSLQGDTEAFF. In nucleotides, the CDR3 is TGTGCCAGCAGCTTACAGGGGGACACTGAAGCTTTCTTT.

V usage is TRBV7-2 and J usage is TRBJ2-1; D ambiguous. Germline loops: CDR1 SGHTA, CDR2 FQGNSA. The CDR3 is made up of 13 amino acids. Trimming removed 5 bases at V and 9 bases at J, with 14 bases between. The CDR3 spells CASSTYFSREQFF. The CDR3 region has the DNA TGTGCCAGCAGCACTTACTTTTCCCGTGAGCAGTTCTTC.

V and J are TRBV27 and TRBJ1-5; 7 bases are shared with TRBD1. The CDR3 extends over 15 amino acids. Germline assignment: CDR1 MNHEY and CDR2 SMNVEV (reference sequence). The ends lost 6 bases at V and 4 bases at J; junction bases unmatched: 9. CDR3 residues: CASSGTAGGNQPQHF. The CDR3 region has the DNA TGTGCCAGCAGCGGGACAGCTGGGGGTAATCAGCCCCAGCATTTT.

The rearrangement links TRBV7-6 to TRBJ2-5, with no clear D. The V end was cut by 7 bases, the J end by 2 bases, with 11 bases between. The CDR3 has 13 amino acids. The germline V gene has CDR1 SGHVS and CDR2 FNYEAQ. This chain's CDR3 is CASTLWAQETQYF. The CDR3 DNA sequence: TGTGCCAGCACCCTATGGGCACAAGAGACCCAGTACTTC.

The chain combines TRBV4-1 with TRBJ2-5; a possible D gene is TRBD1 (6 bases). This CDR3 contains 15 residues. Germline V gene lookup returns CDR1 MGHRA and CDR2 YSYEKL. With 1 base removed from V and 1 base from J, the gap between germline ends came to 10 bases. CDR3 nucleotides: TGCGCCAGCAGCCAAGGAGGGGGAATCCAAGAGACCCAGTACTTC. Its translation is CASSQGGGIQETQYF.

This chain links TRBV4-1 with TRBJ1-1; unclear D gene. V was trimmed by 0 bases and J by 3 bases, leaving 17 bases between them. This CDR3 is 17 amino acids long. Germline V gene lookup returns CDR1 MGHRA and CDR2 YSYEKL. This chain's CDR3 is CASSQEDPGLWDTEAFF. The CDR3 DNA reads as TGCGCCAGCAGCCAAGAAGACCCAGGTCTGTGGGACACTGAAGCTTTCTTT.

This chain links TRBV29-1 with TRBJ1-2; 9 bases line up with TRBD1. J gave up 5 bases and V 1 base, and 5 bases lay outside the gene matches. The germline CDR1 and CDR2 sequences are SQVTM and ANQGSEA. CDR3 size: 14 residues. For the CDR3, the DNA is TGCAGCGTTGAAGTACAGGGGGCGGGGTATGGCTACACCTTC. It yields the protein CSVEVQGAGYGYTF. Full variable domain (rest looked up from reference TRBV29-1 and TRBJ1-2): SAVISQKPSRDICQRGTSLTIQCQVDSQVTMMFWYRQQPGQSLTLIATANQGSEATYESGFVIDKFPISRPNLTFSTLTVSNMSPEDSSIYLCSVEVQGAGYGYTFGSGTRLTVV.

As DNA, the CDR3 is TGCGCCAGTAAAACAGGGCCCCAAGAGACCCAGTACTTC. This sequence encodes CASKTGPQETQYF. This chain uses TRBV5-1 with TRBJ2-5; D might be TRBD1 (6 bases). CDR1 SGHRS and CDR2 YFSETQ come from the germline V gene. V was cut by 8 bases and J by 1 base, with 12 bases left in between. The CDR3 consists of 13 residues.

The chain employs TRBV5-5 and TRBJ2-3; 10 bases align to TRBD2. CDR1 is SGHKS and CDR2 is YYEKEE in the germline V gene (reference sequence). The CDR3 sequence is 16 residues long. Germline trimming cut 4 bases from V and 1 base from J; bases unmatched to any gene: 6. This chain's CDR3 is CASSKPSGSGTDTQYF. CDR3 coding DNA: TGTGCCAGCAGCAAACCTAGCGGGAGTGGCACAGATACGCAGTATTTT.

The rearrangement uses TRBV25-1 and TRBJ1-6; the D gene is possibly TRBD1 (5 bases). V gave up 5 bases and J gave up 3 bases, with 14 bases separating them. CDR1 and CDR2 (germline): MGHDK, SYGVNS. CDR3 length: 16 amino acids. CDR3 in amino acids: CASSNRTGDYNSPLHF. The CDR3 DNA follows: TGTGCCAGCAGTAACCGAACAGGCGACTATAATTCACCCCTCCACTTT.

The CDR3 sequence: CASRYNQGASYGYTF. For the CDR3, the DNA is TGCGCCAGCAGATACAACCAGGGGGCAAGCTATGGCTACACCTTC. V is TRBV5-1 and J is TRBJ1-2, with 8 bases that match TRBD1. The CDR3 is 15 amino acids. Germline lookup yields CDR1 SGHRS and CDR2 YFSETQ. The J segment lost 4 bases and the V segment lost 5 bases, leaving 10 bases of the junction unmatched.

The chain uses TRBV29-1 and TRBJ2-1; 8 positions match TRBD2. The V gene's germline CDR1 is SQVTM and CDR2 ANQGSEA. The V and J ends lost 5 bases and 0 bases, in that order; junction bases with no gene match: 12. CDR3 length: 17 amino acids. The CDR3 DNA is TGCAGCGTTCCCAGCCATACTAGCGGAAGCTCCTACAATGAGCAGTTCTTC. This encodes CSVPSHTSGSSYNEQFF.

The gene calls are TRBV18 and TRBJ1-2, with TRBD1 matching 8 bases. From germline, CDR1 is KGHSH and CDR2 LQKENI. This CDR3 is 14 amino acids long. The V gene end was trimmed by 5 bases and the J gene end by 6 bases; junction bases not matched to a gene: 8. CDR3 nucleotide sequence: TGTGCCAGCTCATCGAGACAGGGGAATAATGGCTACACCTTC. Encoded protein: CASSSRQGNNGYTF. The full variable domain, its missing parts supplied by reference TRBV18 and TRBJ1-2, is NAGVMQNPRHLVRRRGQEARLRCSPMKGHSHVYWYRQLPEEGLKFMVYLQKENIIDESGMPKERFSAEFPKEGPSILRIQQVVRGDSAAYFCASSSRQGNNGYTFGSGTRLTVV.

The V call is TRBV7-3, the J call TRBJ2-2; no clear D. V was clipped by 5 bases and J by 4 bases, with 14 bases between them. The CDR3 consists of 15 residues. Germline V gene lookup returns CDR1 SGHTA and CDR2 FQGTGA. The CDR3 loop reads CASSPQSVGTGELFF. Here the CDR3 DNA reads TGTGCCAGCAGCCCCCAAAGCGTCGGCACCGGGGAGCTGTTTTTT.

J is TRBJ1-2 and V is TRBV27, with TRBD1 identical over 8 bases. Germline V gives CDR1 MNHEY, CDR2 SMNVEV (reference sequence). Trimming at V came to 2 bases and at J to 4 bases, leaving 6 bases not matched to a gene. CDR3 length: 15 amino acids. The CDR3 is CASSLTRGRFYGYTF. The CDR3 coding sequence is TGTGCCAGCAGTTTAACCAGGGGGCGCTTCTATGGCTACACCTTC.

In DNA form, the CDR3 reads TGTGCCACCAGCAGAGGCGGGAGTCAGGGCAATGAGCAGTTCTTC. Translating gives CATSRGGSQGNEQFF. This chain connects TRBV15 to TRBJ2-1, with TRBD2 matching over 7 bases. The junction had 6 bases not matched to a gene; V was cut back by 1 base and J by 6 bases. This CDR3 comprises 15 residues. Per the germline V gene, CDR1 is LNHNV and CDR2 is YYDKDF (reference sequence).

The rearrangement uses TRBV7-3 and TRBJ1-5; 8 positions agree with TRBD1. Looked up from germline, CDR1 is SGHTA and CDR2 is FQGTGA. J was trimmed by 0 bases and V by 2 bases; bases with no gene match: 9. This CDR3 has 18 amino acids. The CDR3 loop reads CASSLLSGQDNSNQPQHF. The CDR3 DNA reads as TGTGCCAGCAGCTTACTATCGGGACAGGATAATAGCAATCAGCCCCAGCATTTT.

This chain joins TRBV12-5 and TRBJ2-1, with 8 bases that match TRBD1. The germline gives CDR1 LGHNT, CDR2 FRNRAP. The length of the CDR3 is 16 residues. Germline trimming cut 6 bases from V and 7 bases from J; bases unmatched to any gene: 14. The CDR3: CASGFTDRGVWNEQFF. CDR3 coding DNA: TGTGCTAGTGGCTTTACTGACAGGGGTGTGTGGAATGAGCAGTTCTTC.